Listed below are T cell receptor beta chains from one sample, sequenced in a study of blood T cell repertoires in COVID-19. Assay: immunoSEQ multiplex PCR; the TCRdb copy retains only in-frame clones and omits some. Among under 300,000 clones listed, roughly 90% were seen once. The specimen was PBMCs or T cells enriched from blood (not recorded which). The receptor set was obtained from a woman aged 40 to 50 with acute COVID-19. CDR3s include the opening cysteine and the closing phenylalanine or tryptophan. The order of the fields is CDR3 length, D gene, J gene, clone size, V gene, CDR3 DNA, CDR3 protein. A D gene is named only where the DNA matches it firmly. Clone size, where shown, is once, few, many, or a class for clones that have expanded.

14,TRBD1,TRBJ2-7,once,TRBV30,TGTGCCTGGAGATCCGGACAGGGGGCCGACGAGCAGTACTTC,CAWRSGQGADEQYF
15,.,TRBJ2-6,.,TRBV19,TGTGCCAGTAGTCAGGGACTGGGTCACGCGGAAGTCCTGACTTTC,CASSQGLGHAEVLTF
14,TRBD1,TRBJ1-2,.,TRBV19,TGTGCCAGTAGTATAGGCAGGGGGTCCTATGGCTACACCTTC,CASSIGRGSYGYTF
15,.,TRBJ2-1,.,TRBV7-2,TGTGCCAGCAGCTTGAGGGACTTAGGGTTAGGTGAGCAGTTCTTC,CASSLRDLGLGEQFF
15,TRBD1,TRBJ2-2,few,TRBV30,TGTGCCTGGAGCCGGGGACAGGGGGCAATCGGGGAGCTGTTTTTT,CAWSRGQGAIGELFF
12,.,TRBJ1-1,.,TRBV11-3,TGTGCCAGCAGCATTCAGGGTGGGAGGGCTTTCTTT,CASSIQGGRAFF
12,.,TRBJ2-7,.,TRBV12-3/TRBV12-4,TGTGCCAGCAGTTCGTCCTCCTACGAGCAGTACTTC,CASSSSSYEQYF
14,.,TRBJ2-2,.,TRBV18,TGTGCCAGCTCACCACTTGTAGCGGCCGGGGAGCTGTTTTTT,CASSPLVAAGELFF
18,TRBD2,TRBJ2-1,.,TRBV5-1,TGCGCCAGCAGCTGGGGACTAGCGGGGGGGCCCTCTGGCAATGAGCAGTTCTTC,CASSWGLAGGPSGNEQFF
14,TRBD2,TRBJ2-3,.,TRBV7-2,TGTGCCAGCAGCTCGAGCGGGGGGGGAGATACGCAGTATTTT,CASSSSGGGDTQYF
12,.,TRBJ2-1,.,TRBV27,TGTGCCAGCGAGGGTAGCTACAATGAGCAGTTCTTC,CASEGSYNEQFF
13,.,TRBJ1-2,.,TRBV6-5,TGTGCCAGCAGTTATCAGGGGCGGGATGGCTACACCTTC,CASSYQGRDGYTF
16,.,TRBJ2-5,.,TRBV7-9,TGTGCCAGCAGTTTGCGGGGGCCTCCCCTTCAAGAGACCCAGTACTTC,CASSLRGPPLQETQYF
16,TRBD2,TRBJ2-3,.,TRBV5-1,TGCGCCAGCAGCTCATACTCTAGCGGGGGCACAGATACGCAGTATTTT,CASSSYSSGGTDTQYF